Below, 10 T cell receptor beta chains from the same sample are listed, as sequenced in a study of CD8+CD57+ T cells in acquired aplastic anemia. Profiling that covered TCR beta VDJ and CDR3 relied on genomic DNA as its template. MiXCR, applied by TCRdb to the reads, yields one record per CDR3 protein. The repertoire holds around 250,000 distinct CDR3 sequences, roughly half seen once, with roughly 8% in the top ten. Sample: sorted CD4+, CD8+, or CD8+CD57+ T cells (not recorded which) from PBMCs. Every receptor here comes from a human donor with severe aplastic anemia or a healthy control (not recorded which).

The chain uses TRBV7-8 and TRBJ2-3; possibly TRBD1 for D (6 bases). With 4 bases removed from V and 7 bases from J, the gap between germline ends came to 12 bases. In germline, CDR1 is SGHVS, CDR2 FQNEAQ. The CDR3 totals 13 residues. CDR3 residues: CASSSTGTNTQYF. The CDR3 DNA follows: TGTGCCAGCAGCTCCACAGGGACAAATACGCAGTATTTT.

The chain employs TRBV15 and TRBJ2-7; 7 nucleotides line up with TRBD2. J lost 2 bases, V lost 1 base, and 2 bases had no gene match. The CDR3 spans 14 residues. The V gene's germline CDR1 is LNHNV and CDR2 YYDKDF (reference sequence). CDR3 in amino acids: CATSRASGPYEQYF. For the CDR3, the DNA is TGTGCCACCAGCAGAGCTAGCGGTCCCTACGAGCAGTACTTC.

This clonotype was recorded many times. This chain connects TRBV5-5 to TRBJ2-5; 12 nucleotides match TRBD2. The CDR3 totals 16 residues. Germline CDR1 and CDR2: SGHKS and YYEKEE (reference sequence). V was clipped by 1 base and J by 3 bases; unmatched bases: 4. The CDR3 nucleotides are TGTGCCAGCAGCTTGACAACTAGCGGGGGGAAAGAGACCCAGTACTTC. Translation gives CASSLTTSGGKETQYF.

This clonotype has just a few counts. V gene TRBV7-6 combines with J gene TRBJ2-3; D remains unclear. Trimming shortened V by 4 bases and J by 4 bases, and 6 bases separated the two germline ends. This CDR3 contains 12 residues. Per germline, CDR1 SGHVS and CDR2 FNYEAQ. DNA of the CDR3: TGTGCCAGCAGCTCCTTAGCAGATACGCAGTATTTT. It specifies CASSSLADTQYF.

This rearrangement joins TRBV6-6 to TRBJ2-5; perhaps TRBD1 as D (6 bases). CDR3 length equals 14 residues. V lost 5 bases and J 4 bases, leaving 14 bases between the germline ends. Germline loops: CDR1 MNHNY, CDR2 SVGAGI (reference sequence). CDR3 bases: TGTGCCAGCAGTACTCCAGGGGTTTCAGAGACCCAGTACTTC. It specifies CASSTPGVSETQYF.

In this sample, this clonotype turned up a few times. Here the CDR3 DNA reads TGCGCCAGCAGACAGGGGCAGTACCAAGAGACCCAGTACTTC. Translation: CASRQGQYQETQYF. The chain combines TRBV5-1 with TRBJ2-5; 7 nucleotides align to TRBD1. The CDR3 runs 14 residues. CDR1 and CDR2 from the germline V gene are SGHRS and YFSETQ. V lost 5 bases, J lost 0 bases, and 4 bases stayed unmatched.

The chain is built from TRBV29-1 and TRBJ2-2; D gene unclear. The CDR3 loop spans 14 amino acids. Germline V gives CDR1 SQVTM, CDR2 ANQGSEA. V dropped 7 bases and J dropped 0 bases, with 12 bases sitting between them. The CDR3 sequence is CSGLRATNTGELFF. CDR3 sequence (DNA): TGCAGCGGTCTACGCGCCACGAACACCGGGGAGCTGTTTTTT.

The chain uses TRBV2 and TRBJ2-3; D might be TRBD1 (6 bases). Germline CDR1 reads SNHLY; CDR2 reads FYNNEI. The CDR3 consists of 15 residues. The V end was cut by 7 bases, the J end by 2 bases, with 16 bases between. The CDR3 coding sequence is TGTGCCAGCACCCCAGGCAGGGGAGCCACAGATACGCAGTATTTT. This encodes CASTPGRGATDTQYF.

This clonotype has only one observation. The V gene is TRBV20-1, the J gene TRBJ2-7; 14 nucleotides agree with TRBD2. CDR3 size: 16 residues. In germline, CDR1 is DFQATT, CDR2 SNEGSKA (reference sequence). The ends lost 1 base at V and 7 bases at J; junction bases unmatched: 9. The CDR3 protein is CSARVGLAGGQGEQYF. The DNA of the CDR3 is TGCAGTGCTAGAGTCGGACTAGCGGGGGGACAAGGAGAGCAGTACTTC.

V usage is TRBV13 and J usage is TRBJ1-1; the D gene is possibly TRBD1 (6 bases). The germline V gene encodes CDR1 PRHDT and CDR2 FYEKMQ (reference sequence). V was clipped by 2 bases and J by 6 bases, with 10 bases between them. This CDR3 has 13 residues. The CDR3 DNA reads TGTGCCAGCAGCTTATATAGGGGGGCTGAAGCTTTCTTT. Encoded protein: CASSLYRGAEAFF.